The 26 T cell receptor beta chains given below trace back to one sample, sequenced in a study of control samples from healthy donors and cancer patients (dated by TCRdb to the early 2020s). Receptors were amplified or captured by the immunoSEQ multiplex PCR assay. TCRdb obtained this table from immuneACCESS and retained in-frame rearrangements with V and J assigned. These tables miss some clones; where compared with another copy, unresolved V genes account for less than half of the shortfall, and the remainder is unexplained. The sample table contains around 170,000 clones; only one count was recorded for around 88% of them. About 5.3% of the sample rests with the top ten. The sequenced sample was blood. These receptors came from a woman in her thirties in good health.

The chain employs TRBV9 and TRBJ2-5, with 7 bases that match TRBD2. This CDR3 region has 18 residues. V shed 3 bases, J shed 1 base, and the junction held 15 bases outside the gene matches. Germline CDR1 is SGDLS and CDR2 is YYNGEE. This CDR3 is CASSGGGALAGFQETQYF. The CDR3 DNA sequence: TGTGCCAGCAGCGGAGGCGGCGCGTTAGCGGGCTTCCAAGAGACCCAGTACTTC.

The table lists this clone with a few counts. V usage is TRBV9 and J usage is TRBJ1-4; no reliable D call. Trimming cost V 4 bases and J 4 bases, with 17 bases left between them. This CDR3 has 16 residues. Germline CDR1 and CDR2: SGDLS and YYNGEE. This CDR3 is CASSPDDSYSNEKLFF. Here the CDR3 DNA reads TGTGCCAGCAGCCCGGATGACTCCTACAGTAATGAAAAACTGTTTTTT.

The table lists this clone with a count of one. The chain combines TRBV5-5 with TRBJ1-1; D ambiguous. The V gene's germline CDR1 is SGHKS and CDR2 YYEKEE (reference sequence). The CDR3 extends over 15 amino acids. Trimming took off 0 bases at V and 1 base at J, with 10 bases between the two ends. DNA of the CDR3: TGTGCCAGCAGCTTGGAGGTTTTCGCGAACACTGAAGCTTTCTTT. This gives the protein CASSLEVFANTEAFF.

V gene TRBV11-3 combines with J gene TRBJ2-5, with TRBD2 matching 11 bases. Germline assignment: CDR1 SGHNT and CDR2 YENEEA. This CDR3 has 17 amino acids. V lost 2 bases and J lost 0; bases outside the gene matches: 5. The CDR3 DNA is TGTGCCAGCAGCTTATCGCTAGCGGGGGGCTACCAAGAGACCCAGTACTTC. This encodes CASSLSLAGGYQETQYF.

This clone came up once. The CDR3 spells CASSLSPGLARAQYF. The CDR3 DNA follows: TGTGCCAGCTCACTCAGCCCGGGACTAGCAAGGGCCCAGTACTTC. The chain is built from TRBV18 and TRBJ2-5; TRBD2 agrees at 9 bases. CDR3 length: 15 residues. CDR1 and CDR2 from the germline V gene are KGHSH and LQKENI. Trimming took 4 bases from V and 9 from J; bases not matched to a gene: 12.

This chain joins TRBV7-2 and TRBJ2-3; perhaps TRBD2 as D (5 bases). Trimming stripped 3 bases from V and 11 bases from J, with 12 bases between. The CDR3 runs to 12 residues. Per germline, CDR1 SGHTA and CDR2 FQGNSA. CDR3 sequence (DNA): TGTGCCAGCAGCTTTTCCCTCGGGGTGCAGTATTTT. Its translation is CASSFSLGVQYF.

This chain's CDR3 is CASSPFRAPSYGYTF. Here the CDR3 DNA reads TGTGCCAGCTCACCGTTCAGGGCACCTTCTTATGGCTACACCTTC. V is TRBV18 and J is TRBJ1-2; D possibly corresponds to TRBD1 (5 bases). Germline CDR1 KGHSH, CDR2 LQKENI. Deletions cut 3 bases from V and 5 bases from J, with 16 bases between. CDR3 size: 15 residues. Using reference TRBV18 and TRBJ1-2 for the parts outside the CDR3, the full variable domain is NAGVMQNPRHLVRRRGQEARLRCSPMKGHSHVYWYRQLPEEGLKFMVYLQKENIIDESGMPKERFSAEFPKEGPSILRIQQVVRGDSAAYFCASSPFRAPSYGYTFGSGTRLTVV.

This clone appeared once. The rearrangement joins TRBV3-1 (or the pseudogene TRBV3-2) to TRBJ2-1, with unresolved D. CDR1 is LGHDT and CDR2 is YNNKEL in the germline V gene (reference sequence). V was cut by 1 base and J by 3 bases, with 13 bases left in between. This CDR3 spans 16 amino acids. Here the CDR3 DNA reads TGTGCCAGCAGCCAAGTTCGCAGGTCGAACTACAATGAGCAGTTCTTC. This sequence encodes CASSQVRRSNYNEQFF.

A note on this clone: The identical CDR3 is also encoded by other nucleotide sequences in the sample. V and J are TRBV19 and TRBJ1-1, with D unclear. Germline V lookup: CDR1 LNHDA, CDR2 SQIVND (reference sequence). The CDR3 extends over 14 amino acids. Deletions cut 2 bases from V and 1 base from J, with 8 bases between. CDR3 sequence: CASSIKGSNTEAFF. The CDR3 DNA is TGTGCCAGTAGTATAAAGGGATCGAACACTGAAGCTTTCTTT.

The CDR3 reads CASTSGLAQETQYF. CDR3 sequence (DNA): TGTGCCAGCACCTCGGGGCTAGCCCAAGAGACCCAGTACTTC. V gene TRBV5-8 combines with J gene TRBJ2-5; D possibly uses TRBD1 or TRBD2 (5 bases each). The germline CDR1 and CDR2 sequences are SGHTS and YDEGEE. The length of the CDR3 is 14 residues. V shed 6 bases and J shed 1 base, with 13 bases lying between them.

CDR3 bases: TGTGCCAGCTCACCCTCGCCTCCTAGCTCTGGAAACACCATATATTTT. Protein sequence: CASSPSPPSSGNTIYF. V gene TRBV18 combines with J gene TRBJ1-3; D remains ambiguous. V shed 3 bases and J shed 0 bases, with 12 bases lying between them. Germline V CDR1 and CDR2: KGHSH, LQKENI. The CDR3 extends over 16 amino acids.

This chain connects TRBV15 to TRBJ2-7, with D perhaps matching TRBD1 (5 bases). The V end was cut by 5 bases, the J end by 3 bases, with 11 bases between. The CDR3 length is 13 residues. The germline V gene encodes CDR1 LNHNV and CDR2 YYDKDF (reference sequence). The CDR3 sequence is CATSGAMGYEQYF. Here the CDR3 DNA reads TGTGCCACCAGCGGGGCAATGGGCTACGAGCAGTACTTC.

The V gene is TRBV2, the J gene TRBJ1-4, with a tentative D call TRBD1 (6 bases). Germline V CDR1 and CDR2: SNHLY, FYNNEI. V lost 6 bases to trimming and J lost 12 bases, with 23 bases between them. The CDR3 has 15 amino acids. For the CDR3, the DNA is TGTGCCAGCAGCGAAAATCCGACAGGTACGCAGGAACTGTTTTTT. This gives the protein CASSENPTGTQELFF.

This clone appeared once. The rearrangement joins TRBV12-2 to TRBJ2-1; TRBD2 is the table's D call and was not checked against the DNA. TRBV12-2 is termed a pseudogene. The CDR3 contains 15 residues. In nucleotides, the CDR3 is TGTGCAAGTCGCTTAGCCAGCGGGGAGAACAATGAGCAGTTCTTC. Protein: CASRLASGENNEQFF.

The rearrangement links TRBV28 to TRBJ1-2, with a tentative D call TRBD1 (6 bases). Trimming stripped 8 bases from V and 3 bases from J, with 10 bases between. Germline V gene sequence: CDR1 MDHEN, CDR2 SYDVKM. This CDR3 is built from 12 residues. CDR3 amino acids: CASGDTDYGYTF. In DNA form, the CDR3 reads TGTGCCAGCGGGGACACAGACTATGGCTACACCTTC.

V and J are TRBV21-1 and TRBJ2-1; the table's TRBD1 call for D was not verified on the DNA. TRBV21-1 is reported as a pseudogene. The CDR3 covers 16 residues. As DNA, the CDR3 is TGTGCCAGCAGCCTCGCGCGGGACAGGGGGGGCAATGAGCAGTTCTTC. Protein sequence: CASSLARDRGGNEQFF.

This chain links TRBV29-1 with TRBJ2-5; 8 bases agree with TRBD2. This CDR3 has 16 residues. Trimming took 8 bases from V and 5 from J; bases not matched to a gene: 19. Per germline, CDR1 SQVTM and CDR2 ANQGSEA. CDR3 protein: CSMTDPGREAKETQYF. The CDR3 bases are TGCAGCATGACGGACCCGGGGCGGGAGGCGAAGGAGACCCAGTACTTC.

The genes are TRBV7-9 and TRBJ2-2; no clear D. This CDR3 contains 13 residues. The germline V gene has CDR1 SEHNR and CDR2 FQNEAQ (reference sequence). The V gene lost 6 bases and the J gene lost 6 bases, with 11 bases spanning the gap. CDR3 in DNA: TGTGCCAGCAGGCCCAAGGACCCCGGGGAGCTGTTTTTT. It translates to CASRPKDPGELFF.

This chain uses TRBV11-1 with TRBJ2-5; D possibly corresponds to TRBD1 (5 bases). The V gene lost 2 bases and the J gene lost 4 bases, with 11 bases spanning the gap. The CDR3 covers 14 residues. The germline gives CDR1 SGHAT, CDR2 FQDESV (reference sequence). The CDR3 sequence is CASSLSRVAETQYF. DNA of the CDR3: TGTGCCAGCAGCTTAAGCAGGGTGGCAGAGACCCAGTACTTC. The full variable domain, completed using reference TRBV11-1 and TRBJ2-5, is EAEVAQSPRYKITEKSQAVAFWCDPISGHATLYWYRQILGQGPELLVQFQDESVVDDSQLPKDRFSAERLKGVDSTLKIQPAELGDSAMYLCASSLSRVAETQYFGPGTRLLVL.

The CDR3 DNA is TGCGCCAGCAGCCTAGGGACTAGCGGGAGGGTGCAGCAGTTCTTC. Its protein product is CASSLGTSGRVQQFF. The rearrangement links TRBV5-1 to TRBJ2-1; 16 nucleotides agree with TRBD2. J gave up 11 bases and V 4 bases, and 6 bases lay outside the gene matches. The CDR3 covers 15 residues. Per germline, CDR1 SGHRS and CDR2 YFSETQ.

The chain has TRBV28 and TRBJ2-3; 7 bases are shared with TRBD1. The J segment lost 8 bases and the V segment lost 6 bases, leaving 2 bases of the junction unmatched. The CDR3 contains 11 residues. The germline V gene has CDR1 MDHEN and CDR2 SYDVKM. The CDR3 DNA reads TGTGCCAGCAGGGGGGACAGTACGCAGTATTTT. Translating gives CASRGDSTQYF. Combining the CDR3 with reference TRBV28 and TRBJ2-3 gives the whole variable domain DVKVTQSSRYLVKRTGEKVFLECVQDMDHENMFWYRQDPGLGLRLIYFSYDVKMKEKGDIPEGYSVSREKKERFSLILESASTNQTSMYLCASRGDSTQYFGPGTRLTVL.

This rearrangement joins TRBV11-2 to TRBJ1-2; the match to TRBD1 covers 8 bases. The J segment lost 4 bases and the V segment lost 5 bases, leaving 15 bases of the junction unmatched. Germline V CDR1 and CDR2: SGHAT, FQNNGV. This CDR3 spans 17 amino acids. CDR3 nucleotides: TGTGCCAGCAGCCCGCGGGCGACAGGGGCCAGTAGCTATGGCTACACCTTC. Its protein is CASSPRATGASSYGYTF.

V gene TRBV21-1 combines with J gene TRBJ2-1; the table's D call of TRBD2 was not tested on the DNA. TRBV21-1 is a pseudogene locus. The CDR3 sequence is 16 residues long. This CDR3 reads CASSGGLAGAWNEQFF. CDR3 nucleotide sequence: TGTGCCAGCAGCGGGGGACTAGCGGGGGCTTGGAATGAGCAGTTCTTC.

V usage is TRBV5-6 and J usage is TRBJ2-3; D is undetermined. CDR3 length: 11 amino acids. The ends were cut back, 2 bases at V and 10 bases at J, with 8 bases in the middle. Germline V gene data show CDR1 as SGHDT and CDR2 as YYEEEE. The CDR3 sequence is CASSFFGPQYF. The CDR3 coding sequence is TGTGCCAGCAGCTTCTTCGGGCCGCAGTATTTT. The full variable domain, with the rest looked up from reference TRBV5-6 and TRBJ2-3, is DAGVTQSPTHLIKTRGQQVTLRCSPKSGHDTVSWYQQALGQGPQFIFQYYEEEERQRGNFPDRFSGHQFPNYSSELNVNALLLGDSALYLCASSFFGPQYFGPGTRLTVL.

CDR3 in DNA: TGTGCCAGCAAAGACAGGGGTTTGAGTATCGATGAGCAGTTCTTC. Amino acids: CASKDRGLSIDEQFF. This chain uses TRBV27 with TRBJ2-1; TRBD1 aligns across 8 bases. The junction had 13 bases not matched to a gene; V was cut back by 7 bases and J by 8 bases. Per germline, CDR1 MNHEY and CDR2 SMNVEV (reference sequence). This CDR3 spans 15 amino acids.

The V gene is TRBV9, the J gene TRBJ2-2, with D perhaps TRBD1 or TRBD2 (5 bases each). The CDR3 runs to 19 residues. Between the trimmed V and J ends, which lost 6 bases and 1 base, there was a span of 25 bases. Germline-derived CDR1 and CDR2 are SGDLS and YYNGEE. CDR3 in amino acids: CASTPEGSPYAGNTGELFF. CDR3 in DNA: TGTGCCAGCACCCCCGAGGGGTCCCCGTATGCAGGGAACACCGGGGAGCTGTTTTTT.